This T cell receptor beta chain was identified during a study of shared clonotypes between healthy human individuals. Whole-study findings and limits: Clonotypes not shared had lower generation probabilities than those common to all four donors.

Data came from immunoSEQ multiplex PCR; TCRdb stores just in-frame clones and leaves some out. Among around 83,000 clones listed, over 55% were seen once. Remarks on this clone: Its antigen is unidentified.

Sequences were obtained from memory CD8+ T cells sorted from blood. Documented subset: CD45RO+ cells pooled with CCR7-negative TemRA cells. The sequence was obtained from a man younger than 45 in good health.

The CDR3 region has the DNA TGTGCCAGCAGCCGGGGATATCTTGCAGATACGCAGTATTTT. It specifies CASSRGYLADTQYF. The chain carries TRBV27 and TRBJ2-3; D is possibly TRBD2 (5 bases). The V and J ends lost 6 bases and 4 bases respectively, with 14 bases between them. This CDR3 spans 14 amino acids. From germline, CDR1 is MNHEY and CDR2 SMNVEV (reference sequence).